This T cell receptor beta chain was profiled in a study of blood T cells in healthy people across ages. V shed 5 bases, J shed 5 bases, and the junction held 7 bases outside the gene matches. The CDR3 is 14 amino acids. Germline-derived CDR1 and CDR2 are DFQATT and SNEGSKA (reference sequence). Together with a sample-barcoded 5' primer, a J-beta primer mix was included in a second PCR lasting about 6 to 11 cycles. One entry per CDR3 protein results from TCRdb running MiXCR on the 5' RACE reads. In the table there are about 680,000 distinct CDR3 sequences, about 52% of which are singletons. Whole-study results and caveats: A roughly linear age-dependent decrease characterized TCR beta diversity per million T cells.

As regards this clonotype: Antigen: not known.

Sequencing was done on a sample of blood. The TCR originated in a woman aged 55-69 years in good health. The chain carries TRBV20-1 and TRBJ2-1, with 9 bases that match TRBD1. The CDR3 spells CSAVRDRVNNEQFF. For the CDR3, the DNA is TGCAGTGCTGTCCGGGACAGGGTAAACAATGAGCAGTTCTTC.